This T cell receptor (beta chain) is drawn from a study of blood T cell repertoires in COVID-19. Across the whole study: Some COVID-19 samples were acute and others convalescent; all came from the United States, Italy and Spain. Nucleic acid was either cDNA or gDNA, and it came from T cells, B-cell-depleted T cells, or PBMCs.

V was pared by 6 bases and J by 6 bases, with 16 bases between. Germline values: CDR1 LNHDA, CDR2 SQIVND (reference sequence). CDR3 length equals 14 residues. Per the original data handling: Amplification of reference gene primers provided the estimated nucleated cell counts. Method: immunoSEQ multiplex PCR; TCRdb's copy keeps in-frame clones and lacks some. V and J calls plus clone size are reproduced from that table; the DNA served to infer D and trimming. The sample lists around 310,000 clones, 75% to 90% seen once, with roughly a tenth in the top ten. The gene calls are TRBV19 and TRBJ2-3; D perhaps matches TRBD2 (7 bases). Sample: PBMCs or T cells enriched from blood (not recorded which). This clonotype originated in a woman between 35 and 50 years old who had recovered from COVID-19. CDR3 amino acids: CASSPRGGEDTQYF. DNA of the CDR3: TGTGCCAGTAGCCCAAGGGGGGGGGAGGATACGCAGTATTTT.